The entry below describes one T cell receptor (beta chain). What it binds is unknown. The data were obtained in a study of T-cell reconstitution after alpha-beta-depleted transplantation in children. TCRbeta library preparation incorporated unique molecular identifiers. TCRdb ran MiXCR on the PCR reads and lists one entry per CDR3 protein. The sample lists around 300,000 distinct CDR3 sequences; approximately 20% were seen once. This CDR3 is 18 amino acids long. Trimming at V came to 5 bases and at J to 2 bases, leaving 19 bases not matched to a gene. In germline, CDR1 is SGDLS, CDR2 YYNGEE. Whole-study results and caveats: T-cell counts and diversity were attributed mostly to newly produced T cells one year after transplant. In some patients, recipient T cells and intrathymic progenitors surviving conditioning explained high day-60 diversity. The origin of alpha-beta T cells about two months after transplant was reportedly several hundred expanded graft clones.

This receptor was obtained from a male patient younger than 18 who had a stem cell transplant for acute lymphoblastic leukemia, so the T cells may come from the graft donor. This specimen was PBMCs, mostly from graft donor cells, taken 180 days after TCRalphabeta/CD19-depleted stem cell transplant. This chain joins TRBV9 and TRBJ2-7; 7 positions match TRBD2. The CDR3 DNA follows: TGTGCCAGCAGTCCGATGGTGGCGGGAGTTGGCCAGGCCTACGAGCAGTACTTC. Protein product: CASSPMVAGVGQAYEQYF.